Following are 28 T cell receptor beta chains from one sample sequenced in a study of liver allograft versus peripheral blood T cells. For the study at large: Intrahepatic T cell receptor repertoires from transplanted livers were compared against repertoires in recipients' peripheral blood.

TCRdb called the reads again in MiXCR, with one record for every CDR3 protein. The data contain several thousand distinct CDR3 sequences, more than 12% of them singletons. The origin of the receptors is a human patient who had a liver transplant. The graft donor may be the source of some T cells.

In this sample, this clonotype is medium-sized. The chain uses TRBV18 and TRBJ2-3; TRBD1 is a possible D gene (5 bases). Germline lookup yields CDR1 KGHSH and CDR2 LQKENI. Trimming shortened V by 3 bases and J by 0 bases, and 13 bases separated the two germline ends. The CDR3 has 16 residues. The CDR3: CASSPQSRASTDTQYF. The CDR3 DNA reads TGTGCCAGCTCACCCCAGAGCAGGGCCAGCACAGATACGCAGTATTTT.

In the case of this clonotype: One junction end does not reproduce the germline sequence, and a read error may be involved. The rearrangement uses TRBV5-1 and TRBJ2-2; TRBD1 aligns across 10 bases. This CDR3 comprises 17 residues. CDR1 SGHRS and CDR2 YFSETQ come from the germline V gene. CDR3 DNA: TGCGCCAGCGGCTTTATGACAGGGGGCTTGCACACCGGGGAGCTGTTTTTT. This gives the protein CASGFMTGGLHTGELFF.

This sequence joins TRBV12-3 or TRBV12-4 and TRBJ1-5; D is perhaps TRBD1 (5 bases). Between the trimmed V and J ends, which lost 0 bases and 2 bases, there was a span of 11 bases. CDR3 length equals 16 residues. The CDR3 here is CASSLAGGKGNQPQHF. The CDR3 DNA sequence: TGTGCCAGCAGTTTAGCCGGGGGAAAGGGCAATCAGCCCCAGCATTTT.

This clonotype was found a few times. The chain is built from TRBV7-3 and TRBJ1-2, with no clear D. The CDR3 has 14 amino acids. CDR1 is SGHTA, CDR2 FQGTGA, per germline. The V end was cut by 1 base, the J end by 3 bases, with 9 bases between. The CDR3 sequence is CASSLNPEYYGYTF. The CDR3 DNA follows: TGTGCCAGCAGCTTAAACCCCGAATACTATGGCTACACCTTC.

For this clonotype: A read error is likely here: a far larger clone is one base away. The V gene is TRBV6-5, the J gene TRBJ1-6; D gene ambiguous. Germline V lookup: CDR1 MNHEY, CDR2 SVGAGI. The CDR3 covers 14 residues. V was shortened by 10 bases and J by 10 bases, with 20 bases between the two germline ends. This CDR3 reads CATSKEIGASPLHF. The CDR3 region has the DNA TGTGCCACCAGCAAGGAAATCGGTGCCTCACCCCTCCACTTT.

The V call is TRBV5-1, the J call TRBJ2-7; a weak D match, TRBD2 (6 bases). The CDR3 totals 18 residues. V gave up 2 bases and J gave up 0 bases, with 21 bases separating them. Germline CDR1 and CDR2: SGHRS and YFSETQ. The CDR3 reads CASSFDRSDGRYSYEQYF. In nucleotides, the CDR3 is TGCGCCAGCAGCTTTGATCGGTCGGACGGGAGATACTCCTACGAGCAGTACTTC.

This clonotype has just a few counts. The chain is built from TRBV12-3 or TRBV12-4 and TRBJ2-7, with D perhaps TRBD1 (5 bases). V dropped 8 bases and J dropped 6 bases, with 17 bases sitting between them. The CDR3 length is 13 residues. Written as DNA, the CDR3 is TGTGCCAGCGGGGCCGCCTCCGTTTCCGAGCAGTACTTC. As protein: CASGAASVSEQYF.

The chain carries TRBV20-1 and TRBJ2-7; D is possibly TRBD1 or TRBD2 (5 bases each). Trimming left V 3 bases short and J 1 base short, with 16 bases between. The CDR3 runs 15 residues. The germline gives CDR1 DFQATT, CDR2 SNEGSKA (reference sequence). The CDR3 bases are TGCAGTGCTAGGGGGGAAAACGGCGAATCCTACGAGCAGTACTTC. Its translation: CSARGENGESYEQYF.

By its share, this clonotype is medium-sized (0.01 to 0.1%). The chain links TRBV6-5 to TRBJ1-2; possibly TRBD1 for D (6 bases). The CDR3 spans 14 residues. The V gene lost 2 bases and the J gene lost 6 bases, with 13 bases spanning the gap. The germline V gene has CDR1 MNHEY and CDR2 SVGAGI. The CDR3: CASSYGTGLDGYTF. In DNA, the CDR3 is TGTGCCAGCAGTTACGGAACAGGGCTAGATGGCTACACCTTC.

V and J are TRBV20-1 and TRBJ1-1; TRBD1 might be the D (5 bases). V lost 7 bases and J 5 bases, leaving 14 bases between the germline ends. The germline gives CDR1 DFQATT, CDR2 SNEGSKA (reference sequence). CDR3 length equals 12 residues. The CDR3 sequence: CSVGGGNTEAFF. As DNA, the CDR3 is TGCAGTGTCGGGGGGGGGAATACTGAAGCTTTCTTT.

The rearrangement links TRBV20-1 to TRBJ2-5; 8 bases are a match to TRBD1. Germline assignment: CDR1 DFQATT and CDR2 SNEGSKA (reference sequence). V was pared by 4 bases and J by 7 bases, with 8 bases of the junction left unmatched. The CDR3 consists of 13 residues. The CDR3 bases are TGCAGTGCTAAGGTCAGGGGGCTGATGACCCAGTACTTC. Residues: CSAKVRGLMTQYF.

By sample share, this clonotype is medium-sized. V usage is TRBV18 and J usage is TRBJ2-5, with no clear D. In germline, CDR1 is KGHSH, CDR2 LQKENI. CDR3 length: 12 residues. V lost 3 bases to trimming and J lost 2 bases, with 4 bases between them. The CDR3 sequence is CASSPEQETQYF. For the CDR3, the DNA is TGTGCCAGCTCACCCGAGCAAGAGACCCAGTACTTC. Full variable domain (outside the CDR3, taken from reference TRBV18 and TRBJ2-5): NAGVMQNPRHLVRRRGQEARLRCSPMKGHSHVYWYRQLPEEGLKFMVYLQKENIIDESGMPKERFSAEFPKEGPSILRIQQVVRGDSAAYFCASSPEQETQYFGPGTRLLVL.

As for this clonotype: A far more abundant clone sits one base away, making this likely a read error. The chain uses TRBV28 and TRBJ1-5; D might be TRBD1 (5 bases). Per the germline V gene, CDR1 is MDHEN and CDR2 is SYDVKM. CDR3 size: 13 residues. CDR3 loop: CAGSLIGDQPQHF. The CDR3 DNA is TGTGCCGGCAGTTTAATAGGGGATCAGCCCCAGCATTTT.

This clonotype was observed a few times. V and J are TRBV7-3 and TRBJ2-3; the D gene could be TRBD1 or TRBD2 (6 bases each). V was pared by 0 bases and J by 3 bases, with 16 bases between. Germline V gives CDR1 SGHTA, CDR2 FQGTGA. The CDR3 is made up of 17 amino acids. The chain's CDR3 is CASSLTLTGTGTDTQYF. The CDR3 bases are TGTGCCAGCAGCTTAACCCTCACAGGGACTGGGACAGATACGCAGTATTTT.

This clonotype is medium-sized (0.01 to 0.1%) in the sample. V and J are TRBV19 and TRBJ1-5; D might be TRBD1 (6 bases). CDR3 size: 14 residues. The V gene lost 6 bases and the J gene lost 2 bases, with 11 bases spanning the gap. Germline CDR1 LNHDA, CDR2 SQIVND (reference sequence). DNA of the CDR3: TGTGCCAGTAGCCCGAGGGGGGGCAATCAGCCCCAGCATTTT. Translated, it gives CASSPRGGNQPQHF. The full variable domain, with the rest looked up from reference TRBV19 and TRBJ1-5, is DGGITQSPKYLFRKEGQNVTLSCEQNLNHDAMYWYRQDPGQGLRLIYYSQIVNDFQKGDIAEGYSVSREKKESFPLTVTSAQKNPTAFYLCASSPRGGNQPQHFGDGTRLSIL.

This clonotype is medium-sized in the sample. The gene calls are TRBV27 and TRBJ2-1; 7 positions match TRBD2. The V gene's germline CDR1 is MNHEY and CDR2 SMNVEV (reference sequence). The junction had 17 bases not matched to a gene; V was cut back by 3 bases and J by 12 bases. The CDR3 extends over 16 amino acids. CDR3 protein: CASSFGGSASGLGQFF. In DNA, the CDR3 is TGTGCCAGCAGTTTCGGTGGGAGCGCTAGCGGCCTTGGGCAGTTCTTC.

This clonotype is medium-sized by share. The rearrangement joins TRBV7-4 to TRBJ1-1; D not resolved. Per the germline V gene, CDR1 is SGHVT and CDR2 is SQSDAQ. The CDR3 sequence is 15 residues long. Trimming shortened V by 5 bases and J by 0 bases, and 13 bases separated the two germline ends. The CDR3 bases are TGTGCCAGCAGCCCCCCGGCACAGTTGAACACTGAAGCTTTCTTT. Translation: CASSPPAQLNTEAFF.

The chain recombines TRBV2 with TRBJ2-2; 11 nucleotides match TRBD2. Germline CDR1 reads SNHLY; CDR2 reads FYNNEI. The CDR3 runs to 15 residues. The V segment lost 8 bases and the J segment 6 bases; nucleotides outside the gene matches: 8. The DNA for the CDR3 is TGTGCCAGCTCCCCTATTAGCGGGGGGGCCGGGGAGCTGTTTTTT. Translated: CASSPISGGAGELFF.

This clonotype is classed as medium-sized. The chain carries TRBV10-3 and TRBJ1-3, with a tentative D call TRBD1 (6 bases). The germline V gene has CDR1 ENHRY and CDR2 SYGVKD. Trimming cost V 6 bases and J 2 bases, with 14 bases left between them. The CDR3 is 15 residues long. The CDR3 region is CAISTSGAAGNTIYF. The CDR3 bases are TGTGCCATCAGCACCTCAGGGGCGGCTGGAAACACCATATATTTT.

Sample share makes this clonotype large (0.1 to 1%). The rearrangement uses TRBV6-6 and TRBJ1-1, with a possible D match to TRBD1 (6 bases). Trimming shortened V by 5 bases and J by 0 bases, and 25 bases separated the two germline ends. The CDR3 extends over 19 amino acids. Germline values: CDR1 MNHNY, CDR2 SVGAGI (reference sequence). In nucleotides, the CDR3 is TGTGCCAGCAGTAAATTGTCTTTCAATCCCGGGACAATGAACACTGAAGCTTTCTTT. Protein: CASSKLSFNPGTMNTEAFF.

This clonotype was seen many times. The gene calls are TRBV5-5 and TRBJ2-3; D uncertain. Trimming removed 4 bases from V and 4 bases from J, with 7 bases in between. The germline gives CDR1 SGHKS, CDR2 YYEKEE (reference sequence). There are 12 residues in the CDR3. CDR3 region: CASSPEADTQYF. The CDR3 DNA is TGTGCCAGCAGCCCAGAGGCAGATACGCAGTATTTT.

This clonotype rates as medium-sized. V usage is TRBV27 and J usage is TRBJ1-5, with 11 bases identical to TRBD1. The CDR3 runs to 19 residues. The ends lost 2 bases at V and 0 bases at J; junction bases unmatched: 9. Germline lookup yields CDR1 MNHEY and CDR2 SMNVEV (reference sequence). The CDR3 here is CASSLNRDRGYDSNQPQHF. The CDR3 coding sequence is TGTGCCAGCAGTTTAAACCGGGACAGGGGGTATGATAGCAATCAGCCCCAGCATTTT.

This chain joins TRBV12-5 and TRBJ2-7; D remains ambiguous. V was trimmed by 1 base and J by 5 bases, leaving 6 bases between them. The germline V gene encodes CDR1 LGHNT and CDR2 FRNRAP. The CDR3 loop spans 12 amino acids. CDR3 nucleotide sequence: TGTGCTAGTGGTTTGGATCAAAACGAGCAGTACTTC. As protein: CASGLDQNEQYF.

The V call is TRBV12-3 or TRBV12-4, the J call TRBJ2-3; 11 nucleotides match TRBD2. Germline trimming cut 5 bases from V and 2 bases from J; bases unmatched to any gene: 3. The CDR3 spans 15 residues. CDR3 in DNA: TGTGCCAGCAGTGGACTAGCGGGCAACACAGATACGCAGTATTTT. It translates to CASSGLAGNTDTQYF.

This clonotype was detected only a few times. CDR3 sequence reads: CASSLIGGSGGTEAFF. For the CDR3, the DNA is TGTGCCAGCAGTTTAATCGGGGGGTCGGGCGGCACTGAAGCTTTCTTT. The chain couples TRBV12-3 or TRBV12-4 to TRBJ1-1; possibly TRBD1 for D (5 bases). Trimming removed 2 bases from V and 4 bases from J, with 17 bases in between. The CDR3 has 16 residues.

This clonotype was found a few times. V gene TRBV15 combines with J gene TRBJ1-3; TRBD1 might be the D (5 bases). With 0 bases removed from V and 2 bases from J, the gap between germline ends came to 8 bases. CDR1 and CDR2 (germline): LNHNV, YYDKDF (reference sequence). The CDR3 sequence is 15 residues long. This chain's CDR3 is CATSRDGATGNTIYF. In DNA form, the CDR3 reads TGTGCCACCAGCAGAGATGGGGCAACTGGAAACACCATATATTTT.

The sample holds a few counts of this clonotype. The rearrangement joins TRBV12-3 or TRBV12-4 to TRBJ2-1, with 15 bases aligning to TRBD2. V was pared by 3 bases and J by 2 bases, with 8 bases of the junction left unmatched. The CDR3 consists of 19 residues. The CDR3 sequence: CASSFSTGTSGRTYNEQFF. The CDR3 DNA sequence: TGTGCCAGCAGTTTCTCTACCGGGACTAGCGGGAGGACCTACAATGAGCAGTTCTTC.

This clonotype was found a few times. The rearrangement links TRBV12-3 or TRBV12-4 to TRBJ2-7; no definite D call. V was trimmed by 3 bases and J by 1 base, leaving 7 bases between them. The CDR3 spans 13 residues. Here the CDR3 DNA reads TGTGCCAGCAGTTTGTCAAGTTCCTACGAGCAGTACTTC. Amino acid sequence: CASSLSSSYEQYF.